The present TCR beta chain was sequenced within a study of CD8 T cells in ankylosing spondylitis. V was trimmed by 5 bases and J by 5 bases, leaving 13 bases between them. This CDR3 has 14 residues. TCRdb used MiXCR to reprocess the 5' RACE reads, holding one entry per CDR3 protein. The sample holds roughly 280,000 distinct CDR3 sequences, 15% to 20% seen once. In this sample, this clonotype turned up many times. The sequencing input was blood, either unsorted or a sorted T cell fraction (not recorded which). This sequence originates from a male donor with ankylosing spondylitis or in good health (not recorded which). V usage is TRBV12-3 or TRBV12-4 and J usage is TRBJ2-1, with a tentative D call TRBD1 (5 bases). The CDR3 is CASSPPGSHNEQFF. CDR3 nucleotides: TGTGCCAGCAGTCCCCCAGGGTCACACAATGAGCAGTTCTTC.